This T cell receptor beta chain comes out of a study of beta chain features in type 1 diabetes (dated by TCRdb to 2016 to 2019). As for the study more broadly: No differences in mean age, gender distribution, total cell number or subset yield were found between patients and healthy donors. The study compared the TCRB repertoires of sorted circulating CD4+ T cell subsets in recently diagnosed type 1 diabetes patients with those in matched healthy donors. Whereas all 28 donors provided naive and central memory subsets, regulatory and stem cell-like memory subsets were isolated from just 8 patients and roughly 8 healthy donors. A total of roughly 100 million sorted cells were examined across all samples, and the number of cells per subset was strongly correlated with RNA yield.

This clone was observed a handful of times. Its antigen remains undetermined. Base qualities are missing; no much larger clone stands one base away. The germline V gene specifies SGDLS as CDR1 and YYNGEE as CDR2. V sheds 7 bases and J sheds 1 base, leaving 9 bases between their ends. The CDR3 runs 13 amino acids, cysteine and phenylalanine included. Kept here is only the CDR3 DNA, which spans 39 bases and is read in frame from base 1. The paper as a whole reports these results and caveats: Naive, central memory and regulatory TCRB repertoires appeared more similar among patients than among healthy donors. Type 1 diabetes patients showed a moderate but significant shortening of TCRB CDR3 length in all four CD4+ subsets. Sequencing cDNA rather than genomic DNA could over-represent highly expressing activated cells, although activation and CD3 levels did not differ between groups. Only small numbers of individuals were included in the HLA sub-analyses, which left unresolved whether HLA type had any influence on TCRB rearrangement. At VDJ recombination sites, patients with type 1 diabetes made fewer insertions and deleted more nucleotides, a pattern implying thymic rearrangement abnormalities. Shorter templates might have been favored by PCR, but patient and control samples were amplified and corrected together, so both groups would have been affected equally by any skew.

The High Capacity cDNA Reverse Transcription Kit was used to reverse transcribe all of the isolated RNA, meaning that expressed TCRB transcripts were what got sequenced. Deep immunoSEQ sequencing was performed on naive, central memory and regulatory T cell samples, with an average of approximately 3.9 million total reads per sample. Sorted cells were lysed in RLT buffer and RNA was extracted with DNase-treated RNeasy Micro or Mini kits, depending on cell number. Each cell subset was processed on its own to prevent cross-contamination, while patient and healthy donor samples were processed together. The immunoSEQ multiplex PCR was used to amplify TCRB sequences from cDNA, generating 87-bp fragments that spanned the CDR3 region. Amplicons were sequenced on the Illumina HiSeq platform. Concerning the study's data processing: PCR bias was corrected computationally using synthetic template baselines, and reads within Hamming distance 2 were collapsed, with unmergeable singletons discarded. Reads were aligned against IMGT to assign V, D and J genes, CDR3 length and insertions or deletions at six rearrangement sites. Within each subset, clonotype counts were normalized to sorted cell number, and only after that were true diversity and Gini coefficients computed with the tcR R package. The overlap coefficient, calculated on TCRB nucleotide sequences, was used to measure repertoire sharing. As a proxy for the pre-selection repertoire, out-of-frame TCRB sequences from naive cells were analyzed. What TCRdb holds here is the immuneACCESS table cut down to in-frame rearrangements. Part of the clones is not present; checked against another copy, under half of the missing clones reflect an unresolved V gene, and the others are unexplained. V, J and clone size are taken as reported in that table, and D and trimming were inferred from the DNA itself. A total of 600,000 to 700,000 clones appear in this sample, roughly 12% of them only once. The top ten hold more than 0.095% of the sample.

A single peripheral blood draw of around 120 mL on average was collected from each donor into heparinised tubes. Naive, central memory, regulatory and stem cell-like memory CD4+ T cells were sorted on a BD FACSAria II using a panel including CD45RO, CCR7, CD25, CD127, CD95 and CD27. A purity above 98% was achieved for all sorted populations. PBMCs were separated immediately by Lymphoprep density gradient centrifugation and were stained directly, without being cultured. To minimize batch effects, samples were stained and sorted in pairs, one healthy donor with one patient per experiment. The sequence joins TRBV9 to TRBJ1-5; a tentative D match to TRBD1 spans 5 bases. The source of this sequence is a man between 25 and 39 years old with type 1 diabetes. Sequences were obtained from naive CD4+ T cells from blood. The cell subset or site label of this sample denotes: true naive CD4+ T cells. In nucleotides, the sequence is TGTGCCAGCGGAGGGGTGAGCAATCAGCCCCAGCATTTT. It translates as CASGGVSNQPQHF.